The source of this TCR beta chain is a study of early T cells in non-severe SARS-CoV-2 infection. Study-wide context: Chains were not paired, and sequencing was done on bulk RNA from unsorted whole blood. Study-level findings and limits: Matching with VDJdb favored anti-spike CD8 responses (missing private and CD4 specificities).

This clonotype was counted ten times or more. The antigen remains undetermined. Losses at the gene ends were 3 bases for V and 4 bases for J; bases not matched to a gene: 5. The CDR3 covers 15 residues. Per the germline V gene, CDR1 is SGHTA and CDR2 is FQGNSA. In the library, individual cDNA molecules carried attached unique molecular identifiers. Each CDR3 protein is one row after TCRdb ran MiXCR on the 5' RACE reads. The profile covers approximately 50,000 distinct CDR3 sequences, with around 9.5% appearing a single time and roughly 8.3% taken by the ten largest. This TCR derives from an adult who was a healthcare worker with PCR-confirmed SARS-CoV-2 infection or an uninfected control (not recorded which). The sequencing input was whole blood. The V call is TRBV7-2, the J call TRBJ2-1; 8 bases fit TRBD2. This chain's CDR3 is CASSFWAGGYNEQFF. The CDR3 DNA follows: TGTGCCAGCAGCTTCTGGGCGGGAGGATACAATGAGCAGTTCTTC.